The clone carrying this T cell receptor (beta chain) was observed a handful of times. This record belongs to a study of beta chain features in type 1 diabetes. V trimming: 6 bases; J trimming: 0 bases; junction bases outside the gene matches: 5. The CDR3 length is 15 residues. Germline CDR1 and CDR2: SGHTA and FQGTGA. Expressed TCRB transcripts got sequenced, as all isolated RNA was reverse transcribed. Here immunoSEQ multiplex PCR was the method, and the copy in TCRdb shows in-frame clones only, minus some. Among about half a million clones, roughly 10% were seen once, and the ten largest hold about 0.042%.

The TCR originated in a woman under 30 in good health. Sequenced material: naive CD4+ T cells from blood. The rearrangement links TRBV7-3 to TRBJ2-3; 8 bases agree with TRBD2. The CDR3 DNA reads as TGTGCCAGCAGTATCACTAGCGGCAGCACAGATACGCAGTATTTT. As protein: CASSITSGSTDTQYF. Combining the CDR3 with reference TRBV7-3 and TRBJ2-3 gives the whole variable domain GAGVSQTPSNKVTEKGKYVELRCDPISGHTALYWYRQSLGQGPEFLIYFQGTGAADDSGLPNDRFFAVRPEGSVSTLKIQRTERGDSAVYLCASSITSGSTDTQYFGPGTRLTVL.